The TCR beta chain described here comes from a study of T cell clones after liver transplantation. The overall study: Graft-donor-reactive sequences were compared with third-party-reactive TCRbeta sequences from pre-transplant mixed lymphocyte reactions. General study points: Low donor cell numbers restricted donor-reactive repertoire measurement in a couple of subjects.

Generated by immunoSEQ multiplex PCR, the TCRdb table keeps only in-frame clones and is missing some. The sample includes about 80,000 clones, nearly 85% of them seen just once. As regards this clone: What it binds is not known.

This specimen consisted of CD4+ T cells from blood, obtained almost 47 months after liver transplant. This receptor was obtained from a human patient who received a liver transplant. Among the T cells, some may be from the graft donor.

Here the CDR3 DNA reads TGTGCCAGCAGTGACCCTCTCGGACGGGGAAACACCATATATTTT. Protein: CASSDPLGRGNTIYF. The genes are TRBV28 and TRBJ1-3; D is uncertain. The germline CDR1 and CDR2 sequences are MDHEN and SYDVKM. The V end was cut by 5 bases, the J end by 4 bases, with 15 bases between. The CDR3 covers 15 residues.